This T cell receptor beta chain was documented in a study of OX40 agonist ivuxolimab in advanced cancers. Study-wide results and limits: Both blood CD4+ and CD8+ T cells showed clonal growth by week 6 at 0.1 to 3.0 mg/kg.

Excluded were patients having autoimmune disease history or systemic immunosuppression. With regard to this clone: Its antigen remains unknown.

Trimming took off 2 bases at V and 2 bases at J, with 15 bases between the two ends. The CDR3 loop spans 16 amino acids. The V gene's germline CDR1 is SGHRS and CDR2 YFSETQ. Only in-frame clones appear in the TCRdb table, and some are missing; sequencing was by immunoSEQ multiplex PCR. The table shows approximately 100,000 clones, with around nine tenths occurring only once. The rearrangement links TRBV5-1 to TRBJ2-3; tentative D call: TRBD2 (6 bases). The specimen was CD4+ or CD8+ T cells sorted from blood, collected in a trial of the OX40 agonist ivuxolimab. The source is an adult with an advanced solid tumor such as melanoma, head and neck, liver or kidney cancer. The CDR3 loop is CASSFWGVGDTDTQYF. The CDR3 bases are TGCGCCAGCAGCTTTTGGGGGGTGGGCGACACAGATACGCAGTATTTT.